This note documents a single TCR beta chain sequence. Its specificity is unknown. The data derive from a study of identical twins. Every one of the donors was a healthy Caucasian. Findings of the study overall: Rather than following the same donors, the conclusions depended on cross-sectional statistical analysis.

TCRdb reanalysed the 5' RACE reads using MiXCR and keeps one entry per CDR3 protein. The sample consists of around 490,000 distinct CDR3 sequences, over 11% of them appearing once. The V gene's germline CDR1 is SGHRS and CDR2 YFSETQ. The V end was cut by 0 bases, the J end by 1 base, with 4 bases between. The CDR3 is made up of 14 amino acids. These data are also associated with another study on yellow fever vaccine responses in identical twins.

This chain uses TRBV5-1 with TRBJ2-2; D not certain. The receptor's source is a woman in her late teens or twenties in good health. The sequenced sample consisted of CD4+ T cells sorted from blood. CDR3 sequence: CASSLELNTGELFF. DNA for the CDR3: TGCGCCAGCAGCTTGGAACTGAACACCGGGGAGCTGTTTTTT.